This T cell receptor beta chain was identified during a study of cytomegalovirus exposure and HLA in healthy donors. Trimming at V came to 0 bases and at J to 6 bases, leaving 5 bases not matched to a gene. This CDR3 region has 15 residues. The germline CDR1 and CDR2 sequences are LGHNA and YNFKEQ. The study ran its PCR with 60 Vbeta and 13 Jbeta primers. Assay used: immunoSEQ multiplex PCR; TCRdb lists only in-frame clones, some missing. The table records fewer than 200,000 clones, about 13% of them present only once. The study, taken as a whole, reports: For most subjects, TCR beta sequences were reported to predict HLA-A and HLA-B alleles with accuracy.

On this clone itself: Antigen specificity is unknown.

The sequencing input was PBMCs. This receptor was obtained from a man over 45 in good health and CMV-seropositive. This chain links TRBV4-2 with TRBJ1-5; 7 bases match TRBD1. The CDR3 nucleotides read TGTGCCAGCAGCCAAGATCCGGACAGGACTCAGCCCCAGCATTTT. This codes for CASSQDPDRTQPQHF.